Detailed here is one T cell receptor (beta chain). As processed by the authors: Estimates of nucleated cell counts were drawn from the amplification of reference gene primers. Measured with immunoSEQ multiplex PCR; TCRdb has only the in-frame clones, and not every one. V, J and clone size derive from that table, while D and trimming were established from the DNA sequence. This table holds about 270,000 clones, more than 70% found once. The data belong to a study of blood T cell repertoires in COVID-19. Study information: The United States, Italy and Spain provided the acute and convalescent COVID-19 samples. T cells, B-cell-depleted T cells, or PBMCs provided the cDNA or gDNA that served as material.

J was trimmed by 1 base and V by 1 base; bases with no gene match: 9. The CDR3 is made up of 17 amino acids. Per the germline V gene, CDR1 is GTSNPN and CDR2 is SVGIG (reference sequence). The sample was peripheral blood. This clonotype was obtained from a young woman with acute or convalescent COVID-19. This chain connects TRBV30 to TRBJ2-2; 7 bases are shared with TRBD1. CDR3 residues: CAWSGQGSFLNTGELFF. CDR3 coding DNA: TGTGCCTGGAGTGGACAGGGTTCCTTTTTGAACACCGGGGAGCTGTTTTTT.